This T cell receptor (beta chain) was recovered during a study of shared clonotypes between healthy human individuals. Germline V lookup: CDR1 SEHNR, CDR2 FQNEAQ (reference sequence). Trimming took off 5 bases at V and 0 bases at J, with 8 bases between the two ends. There are 13 residues in the CDR3. Only CD45RO-negative cells positively selected for CCR7 counted as naive CD8 cells, so terminally differentiated effector memory CD45RA+ cells were excluded. Original processing notes: ImmunoSEQ junction-only sequences lacked quality scores, so their filtering differed. The method was immunoSEQ multiplex PCR; TCRdb's version includes in-frame clones alone and lacks a portion of them. For V, J and clone size, that table is used; D and trimming come from the DNA. The sample consists of hundreds of thousands of clones, 96% of them appearing once.

V usage is TRBV7-9 and J usage is TRBJ2-7, with a possible D match to TRBD1 (6 bases). Sequenced sample: naive CD8+ T cells sorted from blood. This clonotype was obtained from a woman aged 25 to 39 in good health. The CDR3 spells CASSADSSYEQYF. CDR3 bases: TGTGCCAGCAGCGCGGACAGCTCCTACGAGCAGTACTTC.